This TCR beta chain was identified in a study of T cell changes during pregnancy in multiple sclerosis. Produced via immunoSEQ multiplex PCR; TCRdb's table is partial and in-frame only. This table holds tens of thousands of clones, around 90% found once. This CDR3 has 16 residues. Germline CDR1 is SGDLS and CDR2 is YYNGEE. V trimming: 0 bases; J trimming: 6 bases; junction bases outside the gene matches: 8. This TCR was sampled from a female donor in good health, enrolled as a control in a pregnancy study. This rearrangement joins TRBV9 to TRBJ1-2; 10 nucleotides agree with TRBD1. Sample: peripheral blood, taken in the third trimester of pregnancy. DNA of the CDR3: TGTGCCAGCAGCGTAGGGGAGGGACAGGGGCATCATGGCTACACCTTC. Translating gives CASSVGEGQGHHGYTF.